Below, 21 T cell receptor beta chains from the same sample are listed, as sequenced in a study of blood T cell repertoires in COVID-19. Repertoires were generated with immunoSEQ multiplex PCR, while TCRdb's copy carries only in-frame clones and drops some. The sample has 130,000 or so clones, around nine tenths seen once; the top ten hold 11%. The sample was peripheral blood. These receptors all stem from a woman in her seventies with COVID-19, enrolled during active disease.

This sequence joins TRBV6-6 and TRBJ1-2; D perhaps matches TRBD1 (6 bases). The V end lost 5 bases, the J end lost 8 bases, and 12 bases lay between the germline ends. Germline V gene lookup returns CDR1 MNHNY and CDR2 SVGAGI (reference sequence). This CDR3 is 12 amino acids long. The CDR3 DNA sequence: TGTGCCAGCAGTGACCCCAGGGGAGGCTACACCTTC. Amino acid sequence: CASSDPRGGYTF.

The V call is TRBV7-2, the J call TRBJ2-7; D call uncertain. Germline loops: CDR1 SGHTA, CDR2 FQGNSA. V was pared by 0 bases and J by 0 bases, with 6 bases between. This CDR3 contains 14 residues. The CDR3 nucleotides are TGTGCCAGCAGCTTAGCGCGGAACTCCTACGAGCAGTACTTC. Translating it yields CASSLARNSYEQYF. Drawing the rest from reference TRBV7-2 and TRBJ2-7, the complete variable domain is GAGVSQSPSNKVTEKGKDVELRCDPISGHTALYWYRQSLGQGLEFLIYFQGNSAPDKSGLPSDRFSAERTGGSVSTLTIQRTQQEDSAVYLCASSLARNSYEQYFGPGTRLTVT.

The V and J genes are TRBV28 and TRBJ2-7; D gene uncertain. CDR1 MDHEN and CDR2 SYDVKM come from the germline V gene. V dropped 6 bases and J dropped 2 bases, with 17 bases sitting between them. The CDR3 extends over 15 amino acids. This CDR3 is CASRLRPAQAYEQYF. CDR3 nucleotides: TGTGCCAGCAGATTAAGACCGGCGCAGGCCTACGAGCAGTACTTC.

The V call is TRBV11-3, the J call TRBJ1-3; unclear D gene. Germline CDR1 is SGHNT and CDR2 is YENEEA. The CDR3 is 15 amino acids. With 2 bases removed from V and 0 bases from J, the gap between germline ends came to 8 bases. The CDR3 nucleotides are TGTGCCAGCAGCTTAACTGGTTTCTCTGGAAACACCATATATTTT. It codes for CASSLTGFSGNTIYF.

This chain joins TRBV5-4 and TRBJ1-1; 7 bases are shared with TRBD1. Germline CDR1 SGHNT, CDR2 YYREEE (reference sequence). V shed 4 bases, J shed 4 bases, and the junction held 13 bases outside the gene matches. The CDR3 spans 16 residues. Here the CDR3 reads CASSQPNTGVATEAFF. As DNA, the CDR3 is TGTGCCAGCAGCCAGCCTAATACAGGGGTGGCCACTGAAGCTTTCTTT.

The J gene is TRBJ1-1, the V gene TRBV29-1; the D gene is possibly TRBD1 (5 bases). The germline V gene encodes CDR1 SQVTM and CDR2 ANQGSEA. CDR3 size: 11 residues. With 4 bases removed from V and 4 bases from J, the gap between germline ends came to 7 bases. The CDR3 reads CSVVGVTEAFF. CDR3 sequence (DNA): TGCAGCGTTGTAGGGGTCACTGAAGCTTTCTTT.

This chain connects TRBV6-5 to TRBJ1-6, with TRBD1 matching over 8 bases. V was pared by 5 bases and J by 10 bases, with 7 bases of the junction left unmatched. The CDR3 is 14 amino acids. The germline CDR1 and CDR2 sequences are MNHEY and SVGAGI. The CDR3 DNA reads TGTGCCAGCAGTCCGGGGACAGGATGGTCACCCCTCCACTTT. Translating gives CASSPGTGWSPLHF.

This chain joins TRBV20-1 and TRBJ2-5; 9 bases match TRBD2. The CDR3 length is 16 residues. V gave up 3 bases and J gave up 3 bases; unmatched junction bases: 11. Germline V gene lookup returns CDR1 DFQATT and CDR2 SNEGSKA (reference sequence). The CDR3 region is CSASRYFPSGKETQYF. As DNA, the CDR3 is TGCAGTGCTAGTCGTTATTTTCCTAGCGGGAAAGAGACCCAGTACTTC.

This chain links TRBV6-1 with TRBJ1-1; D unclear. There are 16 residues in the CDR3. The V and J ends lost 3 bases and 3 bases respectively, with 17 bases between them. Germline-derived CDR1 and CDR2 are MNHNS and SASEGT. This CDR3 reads CASSERPGWADTEAFF. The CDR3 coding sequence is TGTGCCAGCAGTGAGCGCCCGGGGTGGGCGGACACTGAAGCTTTCTTT.

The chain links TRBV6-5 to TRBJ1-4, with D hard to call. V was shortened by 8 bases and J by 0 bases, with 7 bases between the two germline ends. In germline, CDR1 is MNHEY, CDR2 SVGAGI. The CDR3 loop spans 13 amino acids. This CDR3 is CASLQTTNEKLFF. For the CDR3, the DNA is TGTGCCAGCCTGCAGACAACTAATGAAAAACTGTTTTTT.

For the CDR3, the DNA is TGTGCCAGCAGCTTAGGGTCGGTTCATGAGCAGTTCTTC. Its translation is CASSLGSVHEQFF. The chain recombines TRBV11-2 with TRBJ2-1, with D uncertain. V was pared by 1 base and J by 8 bases, with 9 bases between. Per the germline V gene, CDR1 is SGHAT and CDR2 is FQNNGV. The CDR3 consists of 13 residues.

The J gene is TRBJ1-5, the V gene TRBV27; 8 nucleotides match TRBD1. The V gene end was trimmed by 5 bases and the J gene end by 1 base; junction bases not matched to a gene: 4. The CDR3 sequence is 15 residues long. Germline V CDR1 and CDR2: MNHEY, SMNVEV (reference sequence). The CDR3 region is CASSPRTGSNQPQHF. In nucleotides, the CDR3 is TGTGCCAGCAGTCCCCGGACAGGGAGCAATCAGCCCCAGCATTTT.

CDR3 in DNA: TGTGCCAGCAGCTTAGCCGAGCCGAGTGAGCAGTTCTTC. It encodes CASSLAEPSEQFF. The chain joins TRBV7-6 to TRBJ2-1; D is undetermined. The CDR3 length is 13 residues. Per germline, CDR1 SGHVS and CDR2 FNYEAQ. V dropped 0 bases and J dropped 9 bases, with 9 bases sitting between them.

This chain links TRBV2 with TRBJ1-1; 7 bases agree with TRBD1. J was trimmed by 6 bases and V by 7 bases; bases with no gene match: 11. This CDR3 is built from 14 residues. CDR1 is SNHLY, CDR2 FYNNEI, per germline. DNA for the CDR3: TGTGCCAGCATGTACAGGGGCCTAAACCCTGAAGCTTTCTTT. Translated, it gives CASMYRGLNPEAFF.

The CDR3 DNA follows: TGTGCCAGCAGTGAAGATCGAGGATGGGCTAACTATGGCTACACCTTC. Translation gives CASSEDRGWANYGYTF. The rearrangement joins TRBV6-1 to TRBJ1-2; D is unclear. CDR1 and CDR2 from the germline V gene are MNHNS and SASEGT. This CDR3 is 16 amino acids long. Trimming stripped 1 base from V and 0 bases from J, with 12 bases between.

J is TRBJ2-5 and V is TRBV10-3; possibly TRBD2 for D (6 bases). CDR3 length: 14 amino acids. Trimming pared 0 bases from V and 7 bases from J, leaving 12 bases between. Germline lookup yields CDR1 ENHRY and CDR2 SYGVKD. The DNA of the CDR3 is TGTGCCATCAGTGAGTCGAGGGACTTGGGGACCCAGTACTTC. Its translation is CAISESRDLGTQYF.

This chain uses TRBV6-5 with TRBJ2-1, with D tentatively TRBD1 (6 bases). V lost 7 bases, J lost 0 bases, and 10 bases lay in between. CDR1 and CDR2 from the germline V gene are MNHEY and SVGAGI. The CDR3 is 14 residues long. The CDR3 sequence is CASIRDISYNEQFF. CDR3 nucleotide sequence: TGTGCCAGCATCCGGGACATCTCCTACAATGAGCAGTTCTTC.

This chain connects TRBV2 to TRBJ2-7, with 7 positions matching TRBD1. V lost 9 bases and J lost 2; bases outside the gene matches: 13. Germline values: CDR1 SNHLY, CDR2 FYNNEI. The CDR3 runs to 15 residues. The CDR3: CASSKLGTAAYEQYF. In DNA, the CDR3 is TGTGCCAGTTCGAAACTCGGGACAGCCGCCTACGAGCAGTACTTC. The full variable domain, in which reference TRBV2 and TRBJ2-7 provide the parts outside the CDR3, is EPEVTQTPSHQVTQMGQEVILRCVPISNHLYFYWYRQILGQKVEFLVSFYNNEISEKSEIFDDQFSVERPDGSNFTLKIRSTKLEDSAMYFCASSKLGTAAYEQYFGPGTRLTVT.

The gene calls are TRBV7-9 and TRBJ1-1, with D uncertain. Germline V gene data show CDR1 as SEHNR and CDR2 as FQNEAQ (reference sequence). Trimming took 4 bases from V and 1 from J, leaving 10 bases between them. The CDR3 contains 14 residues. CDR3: CASSYGATNTEAFF. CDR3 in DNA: TGTGCCAGCAGCTACGGAGCTACGAACACTGAAGCTTTCTTT.

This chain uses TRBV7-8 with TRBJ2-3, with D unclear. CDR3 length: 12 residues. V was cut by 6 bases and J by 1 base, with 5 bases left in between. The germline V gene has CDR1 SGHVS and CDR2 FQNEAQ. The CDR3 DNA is TGTGCCAGCAGTCTACGCACAGATACGCAGTATTTT. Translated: CASSLRTDTQYF.

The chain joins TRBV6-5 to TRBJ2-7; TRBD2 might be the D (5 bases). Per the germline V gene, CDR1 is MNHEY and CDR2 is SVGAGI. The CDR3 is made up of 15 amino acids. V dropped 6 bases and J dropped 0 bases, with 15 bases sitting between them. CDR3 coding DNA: TGTGCCAGCAGCGAGCACCCGAGGGACTCCTACGAGCAGTACTTC. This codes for CASSEHPRDSYEQYF.